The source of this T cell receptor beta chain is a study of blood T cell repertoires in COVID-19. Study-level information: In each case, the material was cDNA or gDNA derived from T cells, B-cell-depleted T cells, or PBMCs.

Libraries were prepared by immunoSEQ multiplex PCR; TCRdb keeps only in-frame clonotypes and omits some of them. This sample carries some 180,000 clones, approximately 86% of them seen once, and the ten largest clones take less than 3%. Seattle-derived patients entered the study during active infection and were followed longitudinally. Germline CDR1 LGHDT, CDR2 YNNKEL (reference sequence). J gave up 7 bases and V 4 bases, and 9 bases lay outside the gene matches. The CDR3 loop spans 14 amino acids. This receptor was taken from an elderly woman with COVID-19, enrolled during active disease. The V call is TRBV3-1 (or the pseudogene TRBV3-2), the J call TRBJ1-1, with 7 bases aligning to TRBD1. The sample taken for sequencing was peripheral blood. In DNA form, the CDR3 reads TGTGCCAGCAGCCTCCGGGACAGAGAACTTGAAGCTTTCTTT. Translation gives CASSLRDRELEAFF.